This T cell receptor (beta chain) was obtained from a study of radiation and T cells in renal cell carcinoma. Study context: Nephrectomy followed 15 Gy stereotactic body radiation by 4 weeks.

Time point described: blood 2 weeks post-SBRT. Treatment: 15 Gy SBRT to primary tumor, nephrectomy 4 weeks later. The CDR3 has 20 residues. This table comes from immunoSEQ multiplex PCR, and its TCRdb copy is limited to in-frame clones, with some not included. The data show fewer than 150,000 clones, 85% to 90% seen once. V is TRBV1 and J is TRBJ2-2; the D segment call TRBD2 is taken from the table without a DNA check. TRBV1 is listed as a pseudogene. The sequencing used blood, collected from a patient whose treatment included radiotherapy and nephrectomy. The clonotype comes from an older woman with renal cell carcinoma. Here the CDR3 reads CTRIHLLTSGVTPNTGELFF. The CDR3 coding sequence is TGCACCAGAATTCATCTTCTAACTAGCGGGGTCACCCCGAACACCGGGGAGCTGTTTTTT.